The 21 T cell receptor beta chains below all came from one sample that was sequenced in a study of CD8 T cells in ankylosing spondylitis. Study results and limitations: What appeared characteristic of ankylosing spondylitis blood was a TCR beta motif of seven to nine highly homologous variants.

From the 5' RACE reads, TCRdb called clonotypes with MiXCR, one entry per CDR3 protein. Among almost 400,000 distinct CDR3 sequences listed, more than 20% were seen once. No antigen has been assigned to these receptors. The sequencing input was blood, either unsorted or a sorted T cell fraction (not recorded which). The receptors come from a male donor with ankylosing spondylitis.

This rearrangement joins TRBV6-1 to TRBJ2-5, with D possibly TRBD1 on 5 matching bases. The CDR3 is made up of 13 amino acids. The V gene lost 6 bases and the J gene lost 5 bases, with 13 bases spanning the gap. CDR1 and CDR2 from the germline V gene are MNHNS and SASEGT. CDR3 protein: CASRGPARETQYF. The CDR3 coding sequence is TGTGCCAGCAGGGGGCCGGCCCGTGAGACCCAGTACTTC.

This clonotype was detected only a few times. This chain's CDR3 is CASSQDSGTSRVTGELFF. The DNA for the CDR3 is TGCGCCAGCAGCCAAGATTCGGGGACTAGCAGGGTCACCGGGGAGCTGTTTTTT. The V and J genes are TRBV4-3 and TRBJ2-2; 9 bases fit TRBD2. CDR3 length: 18 amino acids. V dropped 0 bases and J dropped 4; count of bases not matched to a gene: 9. The germline CDR1 and CDR2 sequences are LGHNA and YSLEER.

J is TRBJ1-2 and V is TRBV4-1; possibly TRBD1 for D (5 bases). Trimming pared 0 bases from V and 8 bases from J, leaving 16 bases between. CDR1 and CDR2 (germline): MGHRA, YSYEKL. The CDR3 has 15 residues. Here the CDR3 reads CASSQEGRVIGGYTF. The CDR3 DNA is TGCGCCAGCAGCCAAGAAGGCAGGGTGATTGGAGGCTACACCTTC.

This clonotype was seen a few times. The chain is built from TRBV29-1 and TRBJ1-1; no definite D call. Germline CDR1 reads SQVTM; CDR2 reads ANQGSEA. The CDR3 loop spans 14 amino acids. Trimming stripped 5 bases from V and 6 bases from J, with 19 bases between. The CDR3 DNA reads TGCAGCGTTCGTCCCCTACGAAGCGACGCTGAAGCTTTCTTT. It yields the protein CSVRPLRSDAEAFF. The complete variable domain, with remaining parts taken from reference TRBV29-1 and TRBJ1-1, reads SAVISQKPSRDICQRGTSLTIQCQVDSQVTMMFWYRQQPGQSLTLIATANQGSEATYESGFVIDKFPISRPNLTFSTLTVSNMSPEDSSIYLCSVRPLRSDAEAFFGQGTRLTVV.

This clonotype was seen more than once but under ten times. This rearrangement joins TRBV12-3 or TRBV12-4 to TRBJ2-2; unclear D gene. Trimming left V 8 bases short and J 10 bases short, with 20 bases between. The CDR3 has 14 residues. The CDR3 region is CASGKKQWEKELFF. The CDR3 nucleotides are TGTGCCAGCGGGAAAAAGCAATGGGAAAAGGAGCTGTTTTTT.

This clonotype was counted a few times. The genes are TRBV10-2 and TRBJ2-1; 9 bases match TRBD2. The V segment lost 1 base and the J segment 2 bases; nucleotides outside the gene matches: 9. The germline gives CDR1 WSHSY, CDR2 SAAADI. The CDR3 is 18 residues long. CDR3 in DNA: TGCGCCAGCAGTGAGTTCCCCCTAGCGGGACTGACCTACAATGAGCAGTTCTTC. Amino acids: CASSEFPLAGLTYNEQFF.

This clonotype was picked up one time. This chain's CDR3 is CSARGQGDQPQHF. In DNA, the CDR3 is TGCAGTGCTAGAGGACAGGGGGATCAGCCCCAGCATTTT. The chain has TRBV20-1 and TRBJ1-5; 9 bases are a match to TRBD1. Germline-derived CDR1 and CDR2 are DFQATT and SNEGSKA (reference sequence). With V trimmed by 1 base and J by 5 bases, 0 bases remained unmatched. This CDR3 is built from 13 residues.

In this sample, this clonotype turned up a few times. The chain recombines TRBV20-1 with TRBJ2-7; TRBD2 matches at 11 bases. The V and J ends lost 6 bases and 4 bases, in that order; junction bases with no gene match: 8. Germline V gene sequence: CDR1 DFQATT, CDR2 SNEGSKA (reference sequence). The CDR3 runs to 14 residues. This CDR3 reads CSAQTSSGRYEQYF. As DNA, the CDR3 is TGCAGTGCCCAGACGTCTAGCGGGAGGTACGAGCAGTACTTC.

The chain employs TRBV6-5 and TRBJ2-6; D may match TRBD1 or TRBD2 (6 bases each). CDR3 length equals 19 residues. Germline loops: CDR1 MNHEY, CDR2 SVGAGI. V was shortened by 2 bases and J by 1 base, with 18 bases between the two germline ends. DNA of the CDR3: TGTGCCAGCAGTTACCCCTACGGGGGCGACCCGTCTGGGGCCAACGTCCTGACTTTC. Its translation is CASSYPYGGDPSGANVLTF.

The rearrangement joins TRBV5-4 to TRBJ1-1; D remains ambiguous. Deletions cut 0 bases from V and 1 base from J, with 4 bases between. The CDR3 contains 13 residues. Germline V gene sequence: CDR1 SGHNT, CDR2 YYREEE (reference sequence). The CDR3 DNA reads as TGTGCCAGCAGCTTGGACCAGAACACTGAAGCTTTCTTT. Protein product: CASSLDQNTEAFF.

The CDR3 nucleotides read TGCAGCGTTGTCGGTCGAGGAGGCACAGATACGCAGTATTTT. It yields the protein CSVVGRGGTDTQYF. The rearrangement uses TRBV29-1 and TRBJ2-3, with D hard to call. The CDR3 is 14 amino acids. Trimming removed 4 bases at V and 1 base at J, with 12 bases between. Germline values: CDR1 SQVTM, CDR2 ANQGSEA.

The chain combines TRBV12-3 or TRBV12-4 with TRBJ1-5, with TRBD1 matching over 7 bases. The V gene end was trimmed by 6 bases and the J gene end by 0 bases; junction bases not matched to a gene: 5. This CDR3 contains 15 residues. This chain's CDR3 is CASRRTGYSNQPQHF. Here the CDR3 DNA reads TGTGCCAGCAGGAGGACAGGTTATAGCAATCAGCCCCAGCATTTT.

A few counts support this clonotype. The rearrangement uses TRBV28 and TRBJ1-4; TRBD1 matches 9 bases. V trimming: 6 bases; J trimming: 7 bases; junction bases outside the gene matches: 6. The CDR3 runs to 14 residues. Germline values: CDR1 MDHEN, CDR2 SYDVKM. This CDR3 reads CASSSGTGIEKLFF. In DNA form, the CDR3 reads TGTGCCAGCAGCTCCGGGACAGGGATTGAAAAACTGTTTTTT.

The DNA of the CDR3 is TGCAGTGCTAGAGGCACAGGGGAGGTCACTGAAGCTTTCTTT. Amino acids: CSARGTGEVTEAFF. The chain couples TRBV20-1 to TRBJ1-1; 7 bases match TRBD1. V trimming: 1 base; J trimming: 4 bases; junction bases outside the gene matches: 6. The CDR3 contains 14 residues. From germline, CDR1 is DFQATT and CDR2 SNEGSKA (reference sequence).

This clonotype was seen only a few times. The chain combines TRBV11-1 with TRBJ1-1; TRBD1 matches at 8 bases. The trim removed 2 bases at V and 0 bases at J, leaving 8 bases unmatched. CDR1 is SGHAT and CDR2 is FQDESV in the germline V gene (reference sequence). This CDR3 is 17 amino acids long. The CDR3 region has the DNA TGTGCCAGCAGCTTAAGGACAGGGAGAACGGTGAACACTGAAGCTTTCTTT. Its protein product is CASSLRTGRTVNTEAFF. The full variable domain, in which reference TRBV11-1 and TRBJ1-1 provide the parts outside the CDR3, is EAEVAQSPRYKITEKSQAVAFWCDPISGHATLYWYRQILGQGPELLVQFQDESVVDDSQLPKDRFSAERLKGVDSTLKIQPAELGDSAMYLCASSLRTGRTVNTEAFFGQGTRLTVV.

The chain links TRBV9 to TRBJ1-1; tentatively, D is TRBD1 (5 bases). CDR1 and CDR2 from the germline V gene are SGDLS and YYNGEE. The CDR3 is made up of 13 amino acids. V lost 2 bases, J lost 5 bases, and 10 bases lay in between. The CDR3 DNA reads TGTGCCAGCAGCGTGAGGGGAGATACTGAAGCTTTCTTT. It translates to CASSVRGDTEAFF.

The J gene is TRBJ2-4, the V gene TRBV19, with 7 bases matching TRBD1. The CDR3 loop spans 16 amino acids. The V gene's germline CDR1 is LNHDA and CDR2 SQIVND (reference sequence). With V trimmed by 5 bases and J by 1 base, 8 bases remained unmatched. CDR3 nucleotides: TGTGCCAGTAGTCCTCAACAGGGGTGGGCCAAAAACATTCAGTACTTC. It is translated as CASSPQQGWAKNIQYF. The whole variable domain, remainder taken from reference TRBV19 and TRBJ2-4, is DGGITQSPKYLFRKEGQNVTLSCEQNLNHDAMYWYRQDPGQGLRLIYYSQIVNDFQKGDIAEGYSVSREKKESFPLTVTSAQKNPTAFYLCASSPQQGWAKNIQYFGAGTRLSVL.

This clonotype appeared a few times. The chain combines TRBV12-3 or TRBV12-4 with TRBJ2-7; 7 bases match TRBD1. This CDR3 is 12 amino acids long. V lost 6 bases, J lost 4 bases, and 3 bases stayed unmatched. CDR3 residues: CASRRDRYEQYF. The DNA of the CDR3 is TGTGCCAGCAGAAGGGACAGATACGAGCAGTACTTC.

This clonotype was seen a few times. The chain links TRBV27 to TRBJ2-1, with 15 nucleotides matching TRBD2. V was pared by 4 bases and J by 5 bases, with 9 bases of the junction left unmatched. Germline values: CDR1 MNHEY, CDR2 SMNVEV (reference sequence). This CDR3 region has 18 residues. This chain's CDR3 is CASSWIPGLAGGNNEQFF. The DNA for the CDR3 is TGTGCCAGCAGTTGGATCCCGGGACTAGCGGGAGGAAACAATGAGCAGTTCTTC.

This clonotype came up a few times. The chain links TRBV20-1 to TRBJ2-2; D call uncertain. The germline V gene encodes CDR1 DFQATT and CDR2 SNEGSKA (reference sequence). V lost 6 bases, J lost 6 bases, and 23 bases lay in between. The CDR3 sequence is 16 residues long. The CDR3 DNA is TGCAGTGCCGAGAGGTTTTCAGCGTCCTCATCCGGGGAGCTGTTTTTT. This encodes CSAERFSASSSGELFF.

In its sample, this clonotype was seen many times. The V and J genes are TRBV4-2 and TRBJ1-1; 7 bases align to TRBD1. The CDR3 covers 17 residues. In germline, CDR1 is LGHNA, CDR2 YNFKEQ. With 1 base clipped from V and 0 bases from J, the junction kept 8 bases outside the gene matches. This CDR3 is CASSQGSTGAMNTEAFF. The CDR3, as DNA: TGTGCCAGCAGCCAAGGGTCCACAGGGGCCATGAACACTGAAGCTTTCTTT.